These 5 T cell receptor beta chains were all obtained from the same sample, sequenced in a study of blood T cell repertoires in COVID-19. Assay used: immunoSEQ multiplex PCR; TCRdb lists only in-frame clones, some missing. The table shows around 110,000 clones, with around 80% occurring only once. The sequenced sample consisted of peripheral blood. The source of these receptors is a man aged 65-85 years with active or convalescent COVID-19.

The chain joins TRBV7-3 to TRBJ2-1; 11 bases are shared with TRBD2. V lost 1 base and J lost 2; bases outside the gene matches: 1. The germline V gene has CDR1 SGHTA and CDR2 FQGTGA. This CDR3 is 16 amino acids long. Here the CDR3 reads CASSLNSGGAYNEQFF. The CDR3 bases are TGTGCCAGCAGCTTAAATAGCGGGGGGGCCTACAATGAGCAGTTCTTC.

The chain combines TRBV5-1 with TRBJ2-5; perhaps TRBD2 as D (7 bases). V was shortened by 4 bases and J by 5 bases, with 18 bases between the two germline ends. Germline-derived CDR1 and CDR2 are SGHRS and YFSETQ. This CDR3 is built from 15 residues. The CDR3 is CASSTGSGGGETQYF. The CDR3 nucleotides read TGCGCCAGCAGCACGGGTTCGGGGGGCGGGGAGACCCAGTACTTC.

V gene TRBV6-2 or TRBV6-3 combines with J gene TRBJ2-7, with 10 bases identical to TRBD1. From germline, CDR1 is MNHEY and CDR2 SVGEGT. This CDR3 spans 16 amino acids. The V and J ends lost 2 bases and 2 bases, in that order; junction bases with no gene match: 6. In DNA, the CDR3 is TGTGCCAGCAGTTACATCCTTGGGACAGGGGCCTACGAGCAGTACTTC. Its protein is CASSYILGTGAYEQYF.

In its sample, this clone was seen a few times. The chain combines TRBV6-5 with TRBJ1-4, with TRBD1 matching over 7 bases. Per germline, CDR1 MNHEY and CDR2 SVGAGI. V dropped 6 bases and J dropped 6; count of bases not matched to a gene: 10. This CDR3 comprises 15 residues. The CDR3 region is CASSSYRGRDEKLFF. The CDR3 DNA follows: TGTGCCAGCAGCTCCTACAGGGGTAGGGATGAAAAACTGTTTTTT.

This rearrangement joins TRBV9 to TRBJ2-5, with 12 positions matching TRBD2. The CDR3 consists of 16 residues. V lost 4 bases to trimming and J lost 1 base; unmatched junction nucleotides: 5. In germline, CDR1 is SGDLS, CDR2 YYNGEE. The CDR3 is CASSPLAGGSQETQYF. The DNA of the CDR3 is TGTGCCAGCAGCCCCCTAGCGGGAGGGTCCCAAGAGACCCAGTACTTC.